This T cell receptor beta chain was recorded in a study of siplizumab effects on memory and regulatory T cells. Study outcomes and limitations: Naive T cells, seemingly more diverse than memory cells, seemed major alloresponse contributors.

The CDR3 length is 16 residues. V shed 4 bases and J shed 0 bases, with 13 bases lying between them. The germline gives CDR1 MNHEY, CDR2 SVGAGI. As for this clone: The antigen remains undetermined.

Sequencing used immunoSEQ multiplex PCR; TCRdb keeps in-frame clones, though not all of them. The data show roughly 120,000 clones, with just under 95% seen just once and approximately 1.2% held by the top ten. This TCR was sampled from a human donor in good health. The sequencing sample was made of CD4+ T cells sorted from blood. The chain joins TRBV6-5 to TRBJ2-1, with TRBD1 as a possible D gene (6 bases). DNA of the CDR3: TGTGCCAGCAGTTCCCGGACAGCCAGCTCCTACAATGAGCAGTTCTTC. It yields the protein CASSSRTASSYNEQFF.